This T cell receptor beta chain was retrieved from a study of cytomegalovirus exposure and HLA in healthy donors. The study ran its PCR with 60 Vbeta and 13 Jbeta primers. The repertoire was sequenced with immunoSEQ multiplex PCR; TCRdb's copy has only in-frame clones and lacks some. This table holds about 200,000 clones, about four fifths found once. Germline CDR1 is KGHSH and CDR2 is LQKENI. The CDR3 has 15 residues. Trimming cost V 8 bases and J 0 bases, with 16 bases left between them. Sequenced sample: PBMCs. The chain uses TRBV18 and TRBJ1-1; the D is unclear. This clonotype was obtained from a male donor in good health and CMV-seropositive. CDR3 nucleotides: TGTGCCAGCCTGCCCCCATCTACCTTGAACACTGAAGCTTTCTTT. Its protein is CASLPPSTLNTEAFF.